Presented here are 11 T cell receptor beta chains from one specimen sequenced in a study of cytomegalovirus exposure and HLA in healthy donors. Vbeta (60) and Jbeta (13) primers were used in the PCR. The protocol was immunoSEQ multiplex PCR, while the TCRdb copy is restricted to in-frame clones and leaves out a portion. The repertoire holds about 120,000 clones, about 62% seen once, with roughly 8.6% in the top ten. The specimen sequenced was PBMCs. These TCRs come from a woman in her thirties or forties in good health and CMV-seropositive.

V and J are TRBV11-2 and TRBJ2-5; 10 positions agree with TRBD2. Germline values: CDR1 SGHAT, CDR2 FQNNGV. Unmatched junction bases numbered 3, after V lost 7 bases and J lost 7 bases. The CDR3 sequence is 12 residues long. The CDR3 is CASTASGRTQYF. Here the CDR3 DNA reads TGTGCCAGCACGGCTAGCGGGAGGACCCAGTACTTC.

The V gene is TRBV4-2, the J gene TRBJ2-1, with D possibly TRBD1 on 8 matching bases. Germline lookup yields CDR1 LGHNA and CDR2 YNFKEQ. V was cut by 5 bases and J by 1 base, with 12 bases left in between. The CDR3 is 15 amino acids. Here the CDR3 DNA reads TGTGCCAGCAGCGAACAGGGGGGGTCCTACAATGAGCAGTTCTTC. Protein product: CASSEQGGSYNEQFF.

The rearrangement uses TRBV10-3 and TRBJ1-4; D is unresolved. V lost 3 bases and J lost 4, with 12 bases in between. The CDR3 is made up of 15 amino acids. Looked up from germline, CDR1 is ENHRY and CDR2 is SYGVKD. CDR3 amino acids: CAISDSGVGNEKLFF. CDR3 in DNA: TGTGCCATCAGTGATAGCGGGGTTGGTAATGAAAAACTGTTTTTT.

V and J are TRBV6-1 and TRBJ1-1; TRBD1 matches at 8 bases. With 8 bases clipped from V and 1 base from J, the junction kept 3 bases outside the gene matches. Per germline, CDR1 MNHNS and CDR2 SASEGT. This CDR3 has 13 residues. CDR3 protein: CASQGQANTEAFF. The DNA for the CDR3 is TGTGCCAGCCAGGGACAGGCGAACACTGAAGCTTTCTTT.

The chain recombines TRBV6-5 with TRBJ1-1, with 10 nucleotides matching TRBD1. The V and J ends lost 2 bases and 4 bases, in that order; junction bases with no gene match: 7. Germline V CDR1 and CDR2: MNHEY, SVGAGI. The length of the CDR3 is 16 residues. CDR3 DNA: TGTGCCAGCAGTTACGAGGGGGACAGGGGAGCCACTGAAGCTTTCTTT. Encoded protein: CASSYEGDRGATEAFF.

With regard to this clone: Sequence at one end of the junction differs from germline and may be a read error. The V gene is TRBV25-1, the J gene TRBJ1-2, with a possible D match to TRBD1 (6 bases). Germline CDR1 and CDR2: MGHDK and SYGVNS. The CDR3 runs 15 residues. The CDR3 loop reads CASSDGEGGTYGYPF. The CDR3 region has the DNA TGTGCCAGCAGTGACGGGGAGGGGGGGACGTATGGCTACCCCTTC.

This clone was detected many times. V and J are TRBV11-2 and TRBJ1-2; D remains ambiguous. Trimming took 7 bases from V and 7 from J, leaving 13 bases between them. The CDR3 runs 12 residues. Germline V gives CDR1 SGHAT, CDR2 FQNNGV. The CDR3 DNA reads TGTGCCAGCAAGGGTTGGGAGTCTGGCTACACCTTC. It encodes CASKGWESGYTF.

The rearrangement uses TRBV4-1 and TRBJ1-4; D call uncertain. The V and J ends lost 0 bases and 2 bases respectively, with 10 bases between them. The CDR3 covers 16 residues. Per germline, CDR1 MGHRA and CDR2 YSYEKL. As DNA, the CDR3 is TGCGCCAGCAGCCAAGATCAGGTGAATACTAATGAAAAACTGTTTTTT. It specifies CASSQDQVNTNEKLFF.

The rearrangement uses TRBV5-1 and TRBJ2-5; the match to TRBD2 covers 10 bases. The CDR3 has 16 residues. Trimming cost V 0 bases and J 2 bases; bases outside gene matches: 4. Germline V gives CDR1 SGHRS, CDR2 YFSETQ. For the CDR3, the DNA is TGCGCCAGCAGCTTGGTAGCGGGGGGCCGTCAAGAGACCCAGTACTTC. Amino acid sequence: CASSLVAGGRQETQYF.

The rearrangement joins TRBV9 to TRBJ2-3; 9 bases agree with TRBD1. The CDR3 has 15 residues. Germline V gene lookup returns CDR1 SGDLS and CDR2 YYNGEE. Trimming took 0 bases from V and 2 from J; bases not matched to a gene: 1. The DNA for the CDR3 is TGTGCCAGCAGCGTAGAACAGGGGGCCACAGATACGCAGTATTTT. Translated, it gives CASSVEQGATDTQYF.

The CDR3: CASSEGARYGYTF. The CDR3, as DNA: TGTGCCAGCAGTGAGGGGGCGAGGTATGGCTACACCTTC. This chain uses TRBV5-6 with TRBJ1-2; 7 nucleotides align to TRBD1. CDR3 length: 13 amino acids. Germline CDR1 SGHDT, CDR2 YYEEEE. Trimming took 5 bases from V and 5 from J; bases not matched to a gene: 6. Based on the CDR3 plus reference TRBV5-6 and TRBJ1-2, the full variable domain is DAGVTQSPTHLIKTRGQQVTLRCSPKSGHDTVSWYQQALGQGPQFIFQYYEEEERQRGNFPDRFSGHQFPNYSSELNVNALLLGDSALYLCASSEGARYGYTFGSGTRLTVV.